This passage covers 21 T cell receptor beta chains from one sample sequenced in a study of shared clonotypes between healthy human individuals. Sequencing used immunoSEQ multiplex PCR; TCRdb keeps in-frame clones, though not all of them. This table holds some 900,000 clones, approximately 80% found once. Material: memory CD4+ T cells sorted from blood. Subset indicated: CD45RA-negative fraction. These receptors all come from a man between 18 and 35 years old in good health.

The chain employs TRBV5-4 and TRBJ2-6; D gene ambiguous. The CDR3 length is 15 residues. CDR1 is SGHNT and CDR2 is YYREEE in the germline V gene (reference sequence). The ends were cut back, 4 bases at V and 4 bases at J, with 12 bases in the middle. CDR3 DNA: TGTGCCAGCAGCGCCATGGGCTCAGGGGCCAACGTCCTGACTTTC. Translated: CASSAMGSGANVLTF. Supplemented by reference TRBV5-4 and TRBJ2-6, the full variable domain reads ETGVTQSPTHLIKTRGQQVTLRCSSQSGHNTVSWYQQALGQGPQFIFQYYREEENGRGNFPPRFSGLQFPNYSSELNVNALELDDSALYLCASSAMGSGANVLTFGAGSRLTVL.

Concerning this clone: Additional DNA sequences in this sample encode the identical CDR3. The genes are TRBV7-9 and TRBJ2-7; D possibly matches TRBD1 or TRBD2 (5 bases each). This CDR3 is 13 amino acids long. The V gene's germline CDR1 is SEHNR and CDR2 FQNEAQ (reference sequence). Trimming cost V 5 bases and J 3 bases, with 11 bases left between them. The CDR3 reads CASSRTGLYEQYF. The DNA of the CDR3 is TGTGCCAGCAGCCGGACGGGGCTCTACGAGCAGTACTTC.

This clone was picked up a small number of times. The same CDR3 can be traced to other DNA sequences in this sample. This rearrangement joins TRBV10-3 to TRBJ1-2; TRBD1 might be the D (5 bases). CDR3 length equals 13 residues. The V end lost 3 bases, the J end lost 2 bases, and 7 bases lay between the germline ends. Germline V gene data show CDR1 as ENHRY and CDR2 as SYGVKD. The DNA of the CDR3 is TGTGCCATCAGTGAATCAGGGAACTATGGCTACACCTTC. It translates to CAISESGNYGYTF.

This rearrangement joins TRBV11-2 to TRBJ1-6; D unresolved. Germline V CDR1 and CDR2: SGHAT, FQNNGV. The CDR3 loop spans 14 amino acids. V was cut by 5 bases and J by 7 bases, with 12 bases left in between. The CDR3 sequence: CASSPKTRNSPLHF. As DNA, the CDR3 is TGTGCCAGCAGCCCCAAAACACGGAATTCACCCCTCCACTTT.

V usage is TRBV15 and J usage is TRBJ1-4; unclear D gene. The CDR3 has 13 residues. The germline V and J ends were trimmed by 3 bases and 4 bases, with 6 bases remaining between them. In germline, CDR1 is LNHNV, CDR2 YYDKDF (reference sequence). In DNA form, the CDR3 reads TGTGCCACCAGCAGGGGGATTAATGAAAAACTGTTTTTT. Translated: CATSRGINEKLFF.

This chain links TRBV18 with TRBJ2-5; D is unclear. V shed 4 bases and J shed 2 bases, with 11 bases lying between them. This CDR3 is built from 14 residues. Germline V lookup: CDR1 KGHSH, CDR2 LQKENI. The chain's CDR3 is CASSLFEQQETQYF. In DNA form, the CDR3 reads TGTGCCAGCTCACTTTTCGAACAACAAGAGACCCAGTACTTC. Full variable domain (rest looked up from reference TRBV18 and TRBJ2-5): NAGVMQNPRHLVRRRGQEARLRCSPMKGHSHVYWYRQLPEEGLKFMVYLQKENIIDESGMPKERFSAEFPKEGPSILRIQQVVRGDSAAYFCASSLFEQQETQYFGPGTRLLVL.

This clone showed up just a few times. This chain uses TRBV5-1 with TRBJ1-4; 9 bases line up with TRBD1. This CDR3 is built from 16 residues. Germline values: CDR1 SGHRS, CDR2 YFSETQ. Trimming took 0 bases from V and 6 from J; bases not matched to a gene: 6. The CDR3 spells CASSLGTGAADEKLFF. CDR3 DNA sequence: TGCGCCAGCAGCTTGGGGACAGGGGCTGCGGATGAAAAACTGTTTTTT. The complete variable domain, with remaining parts taken from reference TRBV5-1 and TRBJ1-4, reads KAGVTQTPRYLIKTRGQQVTLSCSPISGHRSVSWYQQTPGQGLQFLFEYFSETQRNKGNFPGRFSGRQFSNSRSEMNVSTLELGDSALYLCASSLGTGAADEKLFFGSGTQLSVL.

The chain joins TRBV13 to TRBJ2-3; 8 nucleotides align to TRBD1. The V and J ends lost 4 bases and 2 bases, in that order; junction bases with no gene match: 5. CDR3 length equals 15 residues. In germline, CDR1 is PRHDT, CDR2 FYEKMQ (reference sequence). This chain's CDR3 is CASSSSGGSTDTQYF. The CDR3 DNA reads TGTGCCAGCAGCTCGTCAGGGGGCTCCACAGATACGCAGTATTTT.

This clone was seen a few times. This CDR3 is also generated by other DNA sequences in the sample. This sequence joins TRBV14 and TRBJ1-1; D perhaps matches TRBD1 (5 bases). CDR3 length: 13 amino acids. In germline, CDR1 is SGHDN, CDR2 FVKESK. Trimming stripped 3 bases from V and 2 bases from J, with 7 bases between. CDR3 in DNA: TGTGCCAGCAGCCAGCAGGGAAACACTGAAGCTTTCTTT. Amino acid sequence: CASSQQGNTEAFF.

The rearrangement uses TRBV6-1 and TRBJ1-2; D remains ambiguous. V shed 2 bases and J shed 10 bases, with 14 bases lying between them. CDR1 and CDR2 from the germline V gene are MNHNS and SASEGT. The CDR3 runs to 13 residues. CDR3 in amino acids: CASSESGLRTYTF. The CDR3 nucleotides read TGTGCCAGCAGTGAAAGTGGCCTAAGGACCTACACCTTC.

The chain recombines TRBV6-5 with TRBJ2-1; possible D gene TRBD1, 6 bases. The CDR3 runs to 14 residues. From germline, CDR1 is MNHEY and CDR2 SVGAGI. The V and J ends lost 6 bases and 2 bases respectively, with 11 bases between them. The CDR3 loop reads CASRRGQPYNEQFF. CDR3 coding DNA: TGTGCCAGCAGACGCGGACAGCCCTACAATGAGCAGTTCTTC.

The chain uses TRBV11-2 and TRBJ2-7; no definite D call. Between the trimmed V and J ends, which lost 5 bases and 1 base, there was a span of 12 bases. The CDR3 is 14 residues long. Germline V CDR1 and CDR2: SGHAT, FQNNGV. Written as DNA, the CDR3 is TGTGCCAGCAGCCAGGACGGGTTGTCCTACGAGCAGTACTTC. It is translated as CASSQDGLSYEQYF.

This chain uses TRBV6-5 with TRBJ2-3, with D possibly being TRBD2 (7 bases). V was shortened by 2 bases and J by 4 bases, with 13 bases between the two germline ends. Germline CDR1 is MNHEY and CDR2 is SVGAGI. This CDR3 region has 15 residues. CDR3 coding DNA: TGTGCCAGCAGTTACGGGGGGGCCCAGGCAGATACGCAGTATTTT. The encoded protein is CASSYGGAQADTQYF.

The V call is TRBV29-1, the J call TRBJ2-3; D is tentatively TRBD1 or TRBD2 (5 bases each). Germline V gives CDR1 SQVTM, CDR2 ANQGSEA. Trimming stripped 2 bases from V and 5 bases from J, with 8 bases between. CDR3 length equals 12 residues. The CDR3 loop reads CSVESGGDTQYF. The CDR3 DNA is TGCAGCGTTGAATCTGGGGGAGATACGCAGTATTTT.

A note on this clone: Other DNA variants within this sample encode the same CDR3. The chain couples TRBV7-2 to TRBJ1-3, with D possibly matching TRBD1 (5 bases). The germline V and J ends were trimmed by 5 bases and 0 bases, with 11 bases remaining between them. This CDR3 region has 15 residues. Germline CDR1 is SGHTA and CDR2 is FQGNSA. The CDR3 DNA follows: TGTGCCAGCAGCCGAGGGGTGAGCTCTGGAAACACCATATATTTT. It translates to CASSRGVSSGNTIYF.

The chain carries TRBV5-6 and TRBJ2-3; the match to TRBD2 covers 13 bases. CDR1 is SGHDT, CDR2 YYEEEE, per germline. The junction had 9 bases not matched to a gene; V was cut back by 7 bases and J by 1 base. CDR3 size: 17 residues. CDR3 sequence (DNA): TGTGCCAGCCACGGGACTAGCGGGGAGTGGGGCACAGATACGCAGTATTTT. This codes for CASHGTSGEWGTDTQYF.

This clone occurred once. The genes are TRBV5-1 and TRBJ2-7; TRBD1 matches 8 bases. The ends lost 0 bases at V and 5 bases at J; junction bases unmatched: 7. CDR3 length: 15 residues. Germline-derived CDR1 and CDR2 are SGHRS and YFSETQ. The CDR3 region has the DNA TGCGCCAGCAGCTTGGCCGGGGACAGGTTTGACGAGCAGTACTTC. Translated: CASSLAGDRFDEQYF.

This chain uses TRBV27 with TRBJ1-3, with a possible D match to TRBD1 (6 bases). This CDR3 contains 13 residues. Trimming stripped 3 bases from V and 4 bases from J, with 7 bases between. Per the germline V gene, CDR1 is MNHEY and CDR2 is SMNVEV (reference sequence). This chain's CDR3 is CASSFRGGNTIYF. The CDR3 nucleotides read TGTGCCAGCAGTTTCAGGGGCGGAAACACCATATATTTT.

The chain combines TRBV7-9 with TRBJ2-5; the match to TRBD2 covers 9 bases. Germline V gives CDR1 SEHNR, CDR2 FQNEAQ (reference sequence). J was trimmed by 4 bases and V by 3 bases; bases with no gene match: 6. CDR3 length: 15 residues. The CDR3 protein is CASSLYSGGGETQYF. The CDR3 region has the DNA TGTGCCAGCAGCTTGTATAGCGGGGGCGGAGAGACCCAGTACTTC.

V gene TRBV11-2 combines with J gene TRBJ2-6; D is undetermined. The CDR3 consists of 13 residues. Germline V gene data show CDR1 as SGHAT and CDR2 as FQNNGV. V was trimmed by 10 bases and J by 1 base, leaving 8 bases between them. CDR3 DNA sequence: TGTGCCACCCGGGTTTCTGGGGCCAACGTCCTGACTTTC. This translates into CATRVSGANVLTF.

The rearrangement uses TRBV6-1 and TRBJ2-2; maybe TRBD2 (7 bases). The CDR3 loop spans 16 amino acids. Trimming removed 3 bases at V and 6 bases at J, with 17 bases between. Germline CDR1 reads MNHNS; CDR2 reads SASEGT. This CDR3 reads CASSDLQGRGAGELFF. CDR3 nucleotide sequence: TGTGCCAGCAGTGACCTCCAGGGGAGGGGTGCCGGGGAGCTGTTTTTT.